Presented here are 2 T cell receptor beta chains from one specimen sequenced in a study of T cell responses to AZD1222 COVID-19 vaccine. The protocol was immunoSEQ multiplex PCR, while the TCRdb copy is restricted to in-frame clones and leaves out a portion. The sample carries around 220,000 clones, roughly 94% recorded once. The sample was peripheral blood, taken 28 days after the second dose of the MenACWY control vaccine. The receptors stem from an adult who received the MenACWY meningococcal vaccine as a control.

The V gene is TRBV7-2, the J gene TRBJ2-5, with 10 bases that match TRBD1. Germline V gene lookup returns CDR1 SGHTA and CDR2 FQGNSA. The V gene end was trimmed by 5 bases and the J gene end by 4 bases; junction bases not matched to a gene: 10. This CDR3 contains 16 residues. This CDR3 reads CASSPGDRGMGETQYF. The DNA for the CDR3 is TGTGCCAGCAGCCCTGGGGACAGGGGCATGGGAGAGACCCAGTACTTC.

The chain employs TRBV30 and TRBJ2-7, with D perhaps TRBD1 (6 bases). V shed 0 bases and J shed 3 bases, with 24 bases lying between them. The CDR3 is made up of 18 amino acids. Germline lookup yields CDR1 GTSNPN and CDR2 SVGIG (reference sequence). The CDR3 DNA reads as TGTGCCTGGAGTGTGGGGGCCTTTTCGGCAGGACGAGGCTACGAGCAGTACTTC. Its protein is CAWSVGAFSAGRGYEQYF.